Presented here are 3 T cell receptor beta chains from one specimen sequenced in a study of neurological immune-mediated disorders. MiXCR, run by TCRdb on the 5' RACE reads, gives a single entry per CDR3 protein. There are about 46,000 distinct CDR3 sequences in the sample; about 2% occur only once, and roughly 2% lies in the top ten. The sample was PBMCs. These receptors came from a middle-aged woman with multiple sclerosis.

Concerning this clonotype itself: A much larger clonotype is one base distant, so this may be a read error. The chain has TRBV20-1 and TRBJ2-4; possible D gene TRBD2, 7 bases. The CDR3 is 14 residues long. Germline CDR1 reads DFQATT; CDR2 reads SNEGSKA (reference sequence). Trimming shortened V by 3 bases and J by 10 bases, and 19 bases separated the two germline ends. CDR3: CSARGGGLAKIQYF. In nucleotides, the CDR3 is TGCAGTGCTAGGGGGGGGGGCCTGGCAAAAATTCAGTACTTC.

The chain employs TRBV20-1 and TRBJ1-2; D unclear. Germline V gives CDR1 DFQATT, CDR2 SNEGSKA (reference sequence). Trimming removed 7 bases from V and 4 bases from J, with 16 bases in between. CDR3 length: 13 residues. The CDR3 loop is CSVPAPGLYGYTF. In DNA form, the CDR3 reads TGCAGTGTTCCAGCTCCAGGTCTCTATGGCTACACCTTC.

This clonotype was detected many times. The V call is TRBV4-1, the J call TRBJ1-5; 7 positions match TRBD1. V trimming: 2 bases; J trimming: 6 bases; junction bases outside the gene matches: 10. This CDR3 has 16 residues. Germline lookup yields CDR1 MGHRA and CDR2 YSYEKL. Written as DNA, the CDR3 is TGCGCCAGCAGCCAACAAAAGGCGAGGGGGCCTCAGCCCCAGCATTTT. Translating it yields CASSQQKARGPQPQHF.